Here is one T cell receptor beta chain with its context. Its matching antigen is unknown. These data come from a study of PD-1 blockade in classical Hodgkin lymphoma. General study results and limits: The study reported lower baseline TCR diversity in newly diagnosed patients than in healthy donors. By cycle point C4D1, TCR diversity had risen significantly in CD4+ cells (but not CD8+ cells).

All patients relapsed after autologous stem cell transplantation, and brentuximab vedotin exposure varied. Investigators isolated CD4+ T cells from thawed PBMCs through magnetic negative selection. Complete response, partial response or progressive disease was each patient's best response. CDR3 length equals 13 residues. V lost 7 bases, J lost 2 bases, and 15 bases lay in between. Germline V CDR1 and CDR2: SQVTM, ANQGSEA. The table came from immunoSEQ multiplex PCR; TCRdb's copy has only in-frame clones and leaves some out. The sample includes 30,000 or so clones, 90% of them seen just once. The clonotype was recovered from a human donor with classical Hodgkin lymphoma. The rearrangement joins TRBV29-1 to TRBJ2-7; D may be TRBD2 (7 bases). Specimen: CD4+ T cells from blood, collected at baseline. For the CDR3, the DNA is TGCAGCGGGGGGGGGCCGCCAACCTACGAGCAGTACTTC. Amino acid sequence: CSGGGPPTYEQYF.